This is a list of T cell receptor beta chains from one sample in a study of T cell responses to AZD1222 COVID-19 vaccine. Produced via immunoSEQ multiplex PCR; TCRdb's table is partial and in-frame only. This table holds 55,000 to 80,000 clones, around 75% found once. The material sequenced was peripheral blood, taken on day 0 of AZD1222 vaccination. Receptors originate from an adult in good health. Both conserved end residues are part of each CDR3. Expanded clones get a size class; other rows say once, few or many, or leave the size out.

TRBV4-3	TRBJ2-2	once	CASSQSLAGAGELFF
TRBV5-1	TRBJ1-3	NA	CASSPGGRSSGNTIYF
TRBV11-2	TRBJ2-7	once	CASSFQADSSLEQYF
TRBV6-5	TRBJ2-7	NA	CASSYGTTQYF
TRBV27	TRBJ2-7	NA	CASSRIGSYEQYF
TRBV2	TRBJ1-5	NA	CASRGGTSNQPQHF
TRBV4-3	TRBJ2-1	NA	CASSQDLSRDIDYNEQFF
TRBV25-1	TRBJ2-2	NA	CASSGTGTGELFF
TRBV3-1/TRBV3-2	TRBJ2-7	NA	CASSQEHGPAGNSPYEQYF
TRBV6-1	TRBJ1-6	NA	CASSEVWGGNNSPLHF
TRBV11-2	TRBJ1-1	once	CASSFDTEAFF
TRBV27	TRBJ2-2	few	CASRIMGTRAGELFF
TRBV6-5	TRBJ1-5	NA	CASRELFSNQPQHF
TRBV4-3	TRBJ1-2	NA	CASSQDHRGSSNYGYTF
TRBV7-2	TRBJ1-4	NA	CASSLVVGGKLFF
TRBV20-1	TRBJ2-7	NA	CSASGSTGDHEQYF
TRBV7-2	TRBJ1-2	NA	CASSQTREVRYGYTF
TRBV6-6	TRBJ2-7	few	CASRFGASSYEQYF
TRBV6-6	TRBJ2-7	NA	CASQKGRYEQYF
TRBV12-3/TRBV12-4	TRBJ1-2	NA	CASSQTDQYTF
TRBV7-2	TRBJ1-5	NA	CASRSPGTEDQPQHF
TRBV3-1/TRBV3-2	TRBJ2-7	NA	CASSQDLALEDEQYF
TRBV19	TRBJ1-5	few	CASTIGQVNQPQHF
TRBV28	TRBJ2-7	few	CASQDRDSSYEQYF
TRBV18	TRBJ2-3	NA	CASSLGGTDTQYF
TRBV4-3	TRBJ2-1	NA	CASSQDSGGGTYNEQFF
TRBV5-1	TRBJ2-6	NA	CATTTGPGANVLTF
TRBV3-1/TRBV3-2	TRBJ2-1	NA	CASSQGVSRQFF
TRBV6-5	TRBJ2-5	once	CASSGLAGLETQYF
TRBV7-2	TRBJ1-1	NA	CASSQNENTEAFF
TRBV11-3	TRBJ2-2	NA	CASSRQGDTGELFF
TRBV11-3	TRBJ2-1	NA	CASSLDFGTEGSNEQFF
TRBV15	TRBJ1-1	NA	CATSRDTEAFF
TRBV10-3	TRBJ2-1	NA	CAISGSSSPTYNEQFF
TRBV9	TRBJ1-4	few	CASSTGQTSWEKLFF
TRBV28	TRBJ2-7	NA	CASELDRTDSPYEQYF
TRBV3-1/TRBV3-2	TRBJ2-4	NA	CASSQYRENIQYF
TRBV5-4	TRBJ2-7	few	CASSPGRGYEQYF
TRBV6-5	TRBJ1-1	NA	CATQFTNTEAFF
TRBV28	TRBJ2-1	NA	CASGREGYNEQFF
TRBV2	TRBJ1-5	NA	CASTNRGGWEPQHF
TRBV10-3	TRBJ1-2	NA	CAISGTTDGYTF
TRBV4-2	TRBJ1-1	NA	CASSPPHKNTEAFF
TRBV5-4	TRBJ1-5	NA	CASSLQGFNQPQHF
TRBV27	TRBJ2-7	few	CASSRTGEDEQYF
TRBV12-3/TRBV12-4	TRBJ2-1	NA	CASREGRSNEQFF
TRBV4-1	TRBJ2-2	NA	CASTLMGGSGELFF
TRBV5-4	TRBJ1-1	NA	CASSIRDGNTEAFF
TRBV24-1	TRBJ2-3	NA	CATSDLAGGRTDTQYF
TRBV6-6	TRBJ1-1	NA	CASSLQDTEAFF
TRBV10-3	TRBJ2-3	NA	CAISLRGGPGDTQYF
TRBV6-6	TRBJ2-2	NA	CASSRLPGELFF
TRBV9	TRBJ1-2	NA	CASSVEGQGRGYTF
TRBV27	TRBJ1-6	NA	CASSLGGRGLTALHF
TRBV9	TRBJ1-6	few	CASSADRTSSYNSPLHF
TRBV19	TRBJ2-7	once	CASSIGRTEQYF
TRBV6-5	TRBJ1-2	once	CASSYSVIRPNYGYTF
TRBV19	TRBJ1-5	NA	CASSTRQGGQPQHF
TRBV2	TRBJ2-7	NA	CASSDRRGGPRPEQYF
TRBV7-8	TRBJ1-2	NA	CASSLGGNGYTF